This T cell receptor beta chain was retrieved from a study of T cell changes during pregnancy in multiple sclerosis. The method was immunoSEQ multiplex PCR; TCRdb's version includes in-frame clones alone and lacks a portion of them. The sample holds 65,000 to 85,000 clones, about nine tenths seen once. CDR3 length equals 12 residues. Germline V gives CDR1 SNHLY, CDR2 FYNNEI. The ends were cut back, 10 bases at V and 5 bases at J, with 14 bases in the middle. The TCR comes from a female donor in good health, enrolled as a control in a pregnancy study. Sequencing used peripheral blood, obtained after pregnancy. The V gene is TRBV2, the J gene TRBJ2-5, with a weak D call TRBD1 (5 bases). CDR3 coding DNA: TGTGCCACAGGGCCAAAAGGGGAGACCCAGTACTTC. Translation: CATGPKGETQYF.